The rows below give T cell receptor beta chains drawn from one sample of a study of early T cells in non-severe SARS-CoV-2 infection. Using its own MiXCR run on the 5' RACE reads, TCRdb lists one record per CDR3 protein. This table has 90,000 to 120,000 distinct CDR3 sequences, around 10% appearing once. Sequencing used whole blood. These receptors originate from an adult who was a healthcare worker with PCR-confirmed SARS-CoV-2 infection or an uninfected control (not recorded which). CDR3s include the opening cysteine and the closing phenylalanine or tryptophan. The order of the fields is clone size, J gene, V gene, D gene, CDR3 protein, CDR3 DNA. D genes are given only for firm matches. The listing skips clone size in some rows; elsewhere it reads once, few, many or a size class.

abundance: few
j_gene: TRBJ2-7
v_gene: TRBV5-1
d_gene: NA
CDR3aa: CASSLVRGSEYEQYF
CDR3nt: TGCGCCAGCAGCTTGGTCAGGGGTAGTGAATACGAGCAGTACTTC

abundance: NA
j_gene: TRBJ1-2
v_gene: TRBV20-1
d_gene: NA
CDR3aa: CSATEAPSYGYTF
CDR3nt: TGCAGTGCTACCGAGGCCCCTAGCTATGGCTACACCTTC

abundance: many
j_gene: TRBJ2-1
v_gene: TRBV20-1
d_gene: TRBD1
CDR3aa: CSASGAGQGTTNEQFF
CDR3nt: TGCAGTGCTAGTGGGGCGGGACAGGGGACGACCAATGAGCAGTTCTTC

abundance: NA
j_gene: TRBJ2-7
v_gene: TRBV25-1
d_gene: NA
CDR3aa: CASSRASTYEQYF
CDR3nt: TGTGCCAGCAGTCGGGCTTCCACCTACGAGCAGTACTTC

abundance: many
j_gene: TRBJ2-1
v_gene: TRBV20-1
d_gene: TRBD1
CDR3aa: CSARVSATGTDNEQFF
CDR3nt: TGCAGTGCTAGAGTATCAGCGACAGGGACCGACAATGAGCAGTTCTTC

abundance: many
j_gene: TRBJ2-1
v_gene: TRBV7-9
d_gene: TRBD2
CDR3aa: CASSLTSGKAYNEQFF
CDR3nt: TGTGCCAGCAGCCTAACGAGCGGGAAAGCCTACAATGAGCAGTTCTTC

abundance: NA
j_gene: TRBJ2-2
v_gene: TRBV4-2
d_gene: TRBD2
CDR3aa: CASSPRAGLDTGELFF
CDR3nt: TGTGCCAGCAGCCCCAGAGCGGGACTAGACACCGGGGAGCTGTTTTTT

abundance: few
j_gene: TRBJ1-1
v_gene: TRBV29-1
d_gene: NA
CDR3aa: CSSHVRGPRGAEAFF
CDR3nt: TGCAGCTCCCACGTTAGGGGACCCAGAGGAGCTGAAGCTTTCTTT

abundance: few
j_gene: TRBJ2-3
v_gene: TRBV5-1
d_gene: TRBD1
CDR3aa: CASSSNRDRFTDTQYF
CDR3nt: TGCGCCAGCAGCTCGAACCGGGACAGGTTCACAGATACGCAGTATTTT

abundance: NA
j_gene: TRBJ1-5
v_gene: TRBV27
d_gene: NA
CDR3aa: CASSLLGGNQPQHF
CDR3nt: TGTGCCAGCAGTTTATTGGGGGGCAATCAGCCCCAGCATTTT

abundance: many
j_gene: TRBJ1-1
v_gene: TRBV6-4
d_gene: NA
CDR3aa: CASRHRENTEAFF
CDR3nt: TGTGCCAGCAGGCACAGGGAGAACACTGAAGCTTTCTTT

abundance: NA
j_gene: TRBJ2-1
v_gene: TRBV5-1
d_gene: TRBD2
CDR3aa: CASSLMSGGPSREQFF
CDR3nt: TGCGCCAGCAGCTTAATGAGCGGGGGGCCGTCCCGCGAGCAGTTCTTC

abundance: few
j_gene: TRBJ1-1
v_gene: TRBV5-1
d_gene: NA
CDR3aa: CASSFKDINTEAFF
CDR3nt: TGCGCCAGCAGCTTCAAGGACATAAACACTGAAGCTTTCTTT

abundance: NA
j_gene: TRBJ1-1
v_gene: TRBV5-4
d_gene: TRBD1
CDR3aa: CASSFPGQGAEAFF
CDR3nt: TGTGCCAGCAGCTTCCCGGGACAGGGCGCTGAAGCTTTCTTT

abundance: many
j_gene: TRBJ2-7
v_gene: TRBV10-3
d_gene: TRBD2
CDR3aa: CAISAQSGSRYEQYF
CDR3nt: TGTGCCATCAGTGCCCAAAGCGGGAGTCGGTACGAGCAGTACTTC

abundance: few
j_gene: TRBJ2-7
v_gene: TRBV11-2
d_gene: NA
CDR3aa: CASSLTGGASYEQYF
CDR3nt: TGTGCCAGCAGCTTAACGGGCGGGGCATCCTACGAGCAGTACTTC

abundance: NA
j_gene: TRBJ2-3
v_gene: TRBV20-1
d_gene: NA
CDR3aa: CSARAGPSTDTQYF
CDR3nt: TGCAGTGCTAGAGCGGGGCCCAGCACAGATACGCAGTATTTT

abundance: NA
j_gene: TRBJ1-5
v_gene: TRBV3-1
d_gene: NA
CDR3aa: CASSQGMSNQPQHF
CDR3nt: TGTGCCAGCAGCCAAGGAATGAGCAATCAGCCCCAGCATTTT

abundance: many
j_gene: TRBJ2-1
v_gene: TRBV5-1
d_gene: TRBD2
CDR3aa: CASSRSGGYSYNEQFF
CDR3nt: TGCGCCAGCAGCCGGAGCGGGGGTTACTCTTACAATGAGCAGTTCTTC

abundance: few
j_gene: TRBJ1-1
v_gene: TRBV7-3
d_gene: TRBD1
CDR3aa: CASSRQQGSEAFF
CDR3nt: TGTGCCAGCAGCCGACAACAGGGGTCTGAAGCTTTCTTT

abundance: many
j_gene: TRBJ1-1
v_gene: TRBV30
d_gene: NA
CDR3aa: CAWSADGNTEAFF
CDR3nt: TGTGCCTGGAGTGCGGACGGGAACACTGAAGCTTTCTTT

abundance: many
j_gene: TRBJ2-1
v_gene: TRBV9
d_gene: TRBD2
CDR3aa: CASSPRLAGHNEQFF
CDR3nt: TGTGCCAGCAGCCCCAGACTAGCGGGACACAATGAGCAGTTCTTC

abundance: NA
j_gene: TRBJ2-2
v_gene: TRBV9
d_gene: TRBD1
CDR3aa: CASSEGTDNTGVLFF
CDR3nt: TGTGCCAGCAGCGAGGGGACAGATAACACCGGGGTGCTGTTTTTT

abundance: few
j_gene: TRBJ2-2
v_gene: TRBV12-3/TRBV12-4
d_gene: NA
CDR3aa: CASSLQRDTGELFF
CDR3nt: TGTGCCAGCAGTTTGCAGCGGGACACCGGGGAGCTGTTTTTT

abundance: NA
j_gene: TRBJ2-1
v_gene: TRBV7-7
d_gene: NA
CDR3aa: CASSLSQIIGSTEQFF
CDR3nt: TGTGCTAGCAGCTTAAGTCAGATCATAGGATCCACTGAGCAGTTCTTC

abundance: NA
j_gene: TRBJ1-5
v_gene: TRBV7-7
d_gene: NA
CDR3aa: CASSLADNQPQHF
CDR3nt: TGTGCTAGCAGCTTAGCGGACAATCAGCCCCAGCATTTT

abundance: many
j_gene: TRBJ1-3
v_gene: TRBV5-5
d_gene: NA
CDR3aa: CASSFGNTIYF
CDR3nt: TGTGCCAGCAGCTTCGGAAACACCATATATTTT

abundance: NA
j_gene: TRBJ2-2
v_gene: TRBV5-4
d_gene: NA
CDR3aa: CASGGPNTGELFF
CDR3nt: TGTGCCAGCGGGGGCCCGAACACCGGGGAGCTGTTTTTT

abundance: many
j_gene: TRBJ1-1
v_gene: TRBV11-2
d_gene: NA
CDR3aa: CASSHHGTEAFF
CDR3nt: TGTGCCAGCAGCCACCACGGGACTGAAGCTTTCTTT

abundance: few
j_gene: TRBJ2-1
v_gene: TRBV4-2
d_gene: TRBD1
CDR3aa: CASSQPRLGTGGNEQFF
CDR3nt: TGTGCCAGCAGCCAACCCCGTTTGGGGACAGGGGGCAATGAGCAGTTCTTC

abundance: NA
j_gene: TRBJ2-1
v_gene: TRBV5-1
d_gene: TRBD1
CDR3aa: CASSAGTGHYNEQFF
CDR3nt: TGCGCCAGCAGCGCCGGGACAGGACACTACAATGAGCAGTTCTTC

abundance: NA
j_gene: TRBJ2-1
v_gene: TRBV10-3
d_gene: NA
CDR3aa: CAITLGQYNEQFF
CDR3nt: TGTGCCATCACCCTTGGACAGTACAATGAGCAGTTCTTC

abundance: NA
j_gene: TRBJ2-7
v_gene: TRBV5-4
d_gene: TRBD1
CDR3aa: CASSSGLRDRANEQYF
CDR3nt: TGTGCCAGCAGCTCAGGGCTCCGGGACAGGGCCAACGAGCAGTACTTC

abundance: NA
j_gene: TRBJ2-7
v_gene: TRBV7-9
d_gene: NA
CDR3aa: CASSSRDRSAEQYF
CDR3nt: TGTGCCAGCAGCTCGCGGGACCGATCGGCCGAGCAGTACTTC

abundance: NA
j_gene: TRBJ2-7
v_gene: TRBV6-5
d_gene: NA
CDR3aa: CASSRLLRGASYEQYF
CDR3nt: TGTGCCAGCAGCCGACTACTCAGGGGAGCCTCCTACGAGCAGTACTTC

abundance: NA
j_gene: TRBJ2-1
v_gene: TRBV5-1
d_gene: TRBD2
CDR3aa: CASSFPGLADYNEQFF
CDR3nt: TGCGCCAGCAGCTTTCCGGGACTAGCGGATTACAATGAGCAGTTCTTC

abundance: few
j_gene: TRBJ2-5
v_gene: TRBV6-5
d_gene: NA
CDR3aa: CASSYRATTQETQYF
CDR3nt: TGTGCCAGCAGTTATAGGGCGACTACCCAAGAGACCCAGTACTTC

abundance: NA
j_gene: TRBJ1-2
v_gene: TRBV3-1
d_gene: NA
CDR3aa: CASSQDGREVYYGYTF
CDR3nt: TGTGCCAGCAGCCAAGACGGACGAGAGGTATACTATGGCTACACCTTC

abundance: NA
j_gene: TRBJ1-6
v_gene: TRBV5-1
d_gene: NA
CDR3aa: CASSFGQGINSPLHF
CDR3nt: TGCGCCAGCAGCTTCGGGCAGGGTATTAATTCACCCCTCCACTTT

abundance: few
j_gene: TRBJ2-5
v_gene: TRBV3-1
d_gene: TRBD1
CDR3aa: CASSQDRDRVSETQYF
CDR3nt: TGTGCCAGCAGCCAAGACCGGGACAGGGTCTCAGAGACCCAGTACTTC

abundance: few
j_gene: TRBJ1-1
v_gene: TRBV3-1
d_gene: NA
CDR3aa: CASSQGTMNTEAFF
CDR3nt: TGTGCCAGCAGCCAAGGGACGATGAACACTGAAGCTTTCTTT

abundance: few
j_gene: TRBJ2-3
v_gene: TRBV11-2
d_gene: NA
CDR3aa: CASSLISDTQYF
CDR3nt: TGTGCCAGCAGCTTAATCTCAGATACGCAGTATTTT

abundance: NA
j_gene: TRBJ1-1
v_gene: TRBV20-1
d_gene: NA
CDR3aa: CSASPPGRTEAFF
CDR3nt: TGCAGTGCTAGTCCACCCGGTCGTACTGAAGCTTTCTTT

abundance: NA
j_gene: TRBJ1-2
v_gene: TRBV11-2
d_gene: NA
CDR3aa: CASSSEPESPYGYTF
CDR3nt: TGTGCCAGCAGCTCAGAGCCAGAAAGCCCCTATGGCTACACCTTC

abundance: many
j_gene: TRBJ2-7
v_gene: TRBV29-1
d_gene: TRBD1
CDR3aa: CSVPGQTSYEQYF
CDR3nt: TGCAGCGTTCCGGGACAGACGAGCTACGAGCAGTACTTC

abundance: NA
j_gene: TRBJ2-1
v_gene: TRBV10-3
d_gene: TRBD2
CDR3aa: CAISGLGEGEQFF
CDR3nt: TGTGCCATTTCCGGACTAGGGGAGGGTGAGCAGTTCTTC

abundance: few
j_gene: TRBJ2-5
v_gene: TRBV20-1
d_gene: NA
CDR3aa: CSASVPRVFQETQYF
CDR3nt: TGCAGTGCTAGCGTCCCCAGGGTATTCCAAGAGACCCAGTACTTC

abundance: few
j_gene: TRBJ1-1
v_gene: TRBV11-2
d_gene: TRBD1
CDR3aa: CASSFPPDRGTEAFF
CDR3nt: TGTGCCAGCAGCTTTCCTCCGGACAGGGGCACTGAAGCTTTCTTT

abundance: many
j_gene: TRBJ1-1
v_gene: TRBV7-2
d_gene: TRBD1
CDR3aa: CASSSPNNRGREAFF
CDR3nt: TGTGCCAGCAGCTCACCAAACAACAGGGGAAGGGAAGCTTTCTTT

abundance: few
j_gene: TRBJ2-1
v_gene: TRBV10-1
d_gene: NA
CDR3aa: CASSSDPLSEQFF
CDR3nt: TGCGCCAGCAGTTCTGACCCCCTTAGTGAGCAGTTCTTC